Listed here are 8 T cell receptor beta chains from one sample, sequenced in a study of blood T cell repertoires in COVID-19. The repertoire was sequenced with immunoSEQ multiplex PCR; TCRdb's copy has only in-frame clones and lacks some. This sample has around 120,000 clones, with around 81% found just once. The sequenced material came from peripheral blood. Receptor source: a man between 65 and 85 years old with acute or convalescent COVID-19.

The chain links TRBV15 to TRBJ1-1; TRBD1 aligns across 7 bases. The CDR3 is made up of 14 amino acids. CDR1 is LNHNV, CDR2 YYDKDF, per germline (reference sequence). V trimming: 7 bases; J trimming: 4 bases; junction bases outside the gene matches: 9. CDR3 sequence (DNA): TGTGCCACCAAATACAGGGGATCTGGCACTGAAGCTTTCTTT. Encoded protein: CATKYRGSGTEAFF. The full variable domain, in which reference TRBV15 and TRBJ1-1 provide the parts outside the CDR3, is DAMVIQNPRYQVTQFGKPVTLSCSQTLNHNVMYWYQQKSSQAPKLLFHYYDKDFNNEADTPDNFQSRRPNTSFCFLDIRSPGLGDTAMYLCATKYRGSGTEAFFGQGTRLTVV.

V usage is TRBV4-2 and J usage is TRBJ1-1; 11 bases line up with TRBD1. With 0 bases clipped from V and 5 bases from J, the junction kept 11 bases outside the gene matches. CDR1 and CDR2 from the germline V gene are LGHNA and YNFKEQ. The CDR3 runs to 18 residues. The CDR3 loop reads CASSQDVDRGLFGTEAFF. The DNA for the CDR3 is TGTGCCAGCAGCCAAGATGTGGACAGGGGGCTCTTTGGGACTGAAGCTTTCTTT.

This chain connects TRBV7-9 to TRBJ1-1, with D possibly TRBD1 on 5 matching bases. Germline lookup yields CDR1 SEHNR and CDR2 FQNEAQ (reference sequence). This CDR3 comprises 13 residues. Trimming removed 2 bases from V and 4 bases from J, with 8 bases in between. DNA for the CDR3: TGTGCCAGCAGCTTACAGGGTAGCACTGAAGCTTTCTTT. Protein product: CASSLQGSTEAFF.

The genes are TRBV12-2 and TRBJ1-2. TRBV12-2 is deemed a pseudogene. There are 15 residues in the CDR3. CDR3 sequence reads: CASRFRRVANYGYTF. As DNA, the CDR3 is TGTGCAAGTCGCTTTAGGCGGGTAGCTAACTATGGCTACACCTTC.

The chain has TRBV5-4 and TRBJ1-4; D is possibly TRBD1 (6 bases). CDR3 size: 13 residues. The germline gives CDR1 SGHNT, CDR2 YYREEE (reference sequence). V was cut by 0 bases and J by 6 bases, with 6 bases left in between. CDR3 residues: CASSLDRDEKLFF. For the CDR3, the DNA is TGTGCCAGCAGCTTGGACAGGGATGAAAAACTGTTTTTT. The full variable domain, rest sourced from reference TRBV5-4 and TRBJ1-4, is ETGVTQSPTHLIKTRGQQVTLRCSSQSGHNTVSWYQQALGQGPQFIFQYYREEENGRGNFPPRFSGLQFPNYSSELNVNALELDDSALYLCASSLDRDEKLFFGSGTQLSVL.

The chain is built from TRBV6-5 and TRBJ1-2; TRBD1 is a possible D gene (5 bases). The CDR3 has 12 amino acids. V lost 2 bases to trimming and J lost 8 bases, with 9 bases between them. Germline assignment: CDR1 MNHEY and CDR2 SVGAGI. Here the CDR3 reads CASSYGGEGYTF. For the CDR3, the DNA is TGTGCCAGCAGTTACGGGGGGGAAGGCTACACCTTC.

CDR3 nucleotide sequence: TGTGCCAGCAGCGCCAGACCACCCGGGACAGGGGTCACAGATACGCAGTATTTT. Translation gives CASSARPPGTGVTDTQYF. The chain carries TRBV5-6 and TRBJ2-3; 10 nucleotides line up with TRBD1. The J segment lost 2 bases and the V segment lost 4 bases, leaving 13 bases of the junction unmatched. Per the germline V gene, CDR1 is SGHDT and CDR2 is YYEEEE. CDR3 length equals 18 residues.

The V gene is TRBV19, the J gene TRBJ1-5; D is unresolved. The germline gives CDR1 LNHDA, CDR2 SQIVND (reference sequence). V lost 4 bases and J lost 5, with 15 bases in between. The CDR3 length is 15 residues. The CDR3 DNA reads TGTGCCAGTAGTACCTCCTTACCCGGTTATCAGCCCCAGCATTTT. This encodes CASSTSLPGYQPQHF.